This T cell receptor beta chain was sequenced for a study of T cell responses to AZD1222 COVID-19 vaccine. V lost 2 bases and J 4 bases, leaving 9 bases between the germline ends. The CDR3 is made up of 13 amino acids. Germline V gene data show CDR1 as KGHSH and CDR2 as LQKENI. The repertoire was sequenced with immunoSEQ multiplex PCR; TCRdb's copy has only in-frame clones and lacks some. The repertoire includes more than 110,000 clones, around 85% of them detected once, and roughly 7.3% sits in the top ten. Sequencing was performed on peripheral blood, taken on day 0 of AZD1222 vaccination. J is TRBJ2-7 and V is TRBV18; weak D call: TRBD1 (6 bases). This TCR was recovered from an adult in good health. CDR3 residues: CASSPTDRYEQYF. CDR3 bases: TGTGCCAGCTCACCAACCGACAGGTACGAGCAGTACTTC.